A single T cell receptor (beta chain) is shown here with its context. Its specificity is unknown. This CDR3 contains 12 residues. Germline V gives CDR1 MDHEN, CDR2 SYDVKM. The V end was cut by 9 bases, the J end by 5 bases, with 11 bases between. The entry originates in a study of T-cell reconstitution after alpha-beta-depleted transplantation in children. Whole-study findings and limits: Several hundred expanded graft clones reportedly were the source of alpha-beta T cells about two months after transplant.

Preparation of the TCRbeta library was carried out with unique molecular identifiers. TCRdb recomputed calls from the PCR reads with MiXCR, one row per CDR3 protein. The sample shows approximately 650,000 distinct CDR3 sequences, over 10% of them seen only once. The clonotype was recovered from a girl between 2 and 10 years old with congenital amegakaryocytic thrombocytopenia, due to receive a stem cell transplant. This specimen was PBMCs, taken before TCRalphabeta/CD19-depleted stem cell transplant. The rearrangement joins TRBV28 to TRBJ2-1; D uncertain. This CDR3 reads CASTTLNNEQFF. Written as DNA, the CDR3 is TGTGCCAGTACTACCTTGAACAATGAGCAGTTCTTC.